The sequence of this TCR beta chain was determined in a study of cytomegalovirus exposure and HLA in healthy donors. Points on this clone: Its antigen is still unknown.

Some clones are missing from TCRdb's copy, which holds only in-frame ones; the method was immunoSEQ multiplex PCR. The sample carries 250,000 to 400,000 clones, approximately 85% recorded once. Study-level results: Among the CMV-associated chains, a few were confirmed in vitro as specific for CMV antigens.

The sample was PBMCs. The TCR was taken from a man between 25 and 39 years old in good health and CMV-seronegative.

The chain's CDR3 is CASSYPTSGGNNEQFF. CDR3 sequence (DNA): TGTGCCAGCAGTTATCCGACTAGCGGGGGGAACAATGAGCAGTTCTTC. The chain is built from TRBV6-5 and TRBJ2-1; 13 bases are shared with TRBD2. Unmatched junction bases numbered 4, after V lost 3 bases and J lost 5 bases. The CDR3 runs to 16 residues. The germline gives CDR1 MNHEY, CDR2 SVGAGI.